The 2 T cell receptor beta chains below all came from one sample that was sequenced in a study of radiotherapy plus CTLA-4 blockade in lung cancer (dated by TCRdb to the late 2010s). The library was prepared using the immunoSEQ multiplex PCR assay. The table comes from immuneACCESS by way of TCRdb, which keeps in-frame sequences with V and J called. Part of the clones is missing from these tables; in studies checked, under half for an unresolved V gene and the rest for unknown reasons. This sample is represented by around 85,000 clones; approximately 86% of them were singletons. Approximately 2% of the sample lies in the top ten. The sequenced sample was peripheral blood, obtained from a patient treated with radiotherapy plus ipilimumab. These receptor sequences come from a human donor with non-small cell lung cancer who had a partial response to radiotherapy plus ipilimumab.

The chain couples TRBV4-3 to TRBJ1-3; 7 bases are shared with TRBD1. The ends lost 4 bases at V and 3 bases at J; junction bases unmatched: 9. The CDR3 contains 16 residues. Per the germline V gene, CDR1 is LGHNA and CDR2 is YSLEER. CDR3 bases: TGCGCCAGCAGCCGAGAAGCCAGGGGGAGTGGAAACACCATATATTTT. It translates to CASSREARGSGNTIYF.

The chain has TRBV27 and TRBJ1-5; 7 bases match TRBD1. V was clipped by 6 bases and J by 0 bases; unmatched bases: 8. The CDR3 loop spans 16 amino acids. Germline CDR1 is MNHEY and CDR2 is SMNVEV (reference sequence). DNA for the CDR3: TGTGCCAGCAGCCCAGGACAGGCCTATAGCAATCAGCCCCAGCATTTT. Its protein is CASSPGQAYSNQPQHF.